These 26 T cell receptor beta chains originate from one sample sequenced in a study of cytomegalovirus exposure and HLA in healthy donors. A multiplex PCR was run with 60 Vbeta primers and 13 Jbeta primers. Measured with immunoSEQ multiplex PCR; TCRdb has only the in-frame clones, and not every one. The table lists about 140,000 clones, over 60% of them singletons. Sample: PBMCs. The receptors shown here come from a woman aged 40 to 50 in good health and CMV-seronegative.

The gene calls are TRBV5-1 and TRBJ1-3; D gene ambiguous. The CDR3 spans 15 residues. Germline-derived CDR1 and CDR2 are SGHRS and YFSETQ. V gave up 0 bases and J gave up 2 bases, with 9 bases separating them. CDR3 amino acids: CASSLVGQTGNTIYF. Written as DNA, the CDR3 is TGCGCCAGCAGCTTGGTGGGCCAGACTGGAAACACCATATATTTT.

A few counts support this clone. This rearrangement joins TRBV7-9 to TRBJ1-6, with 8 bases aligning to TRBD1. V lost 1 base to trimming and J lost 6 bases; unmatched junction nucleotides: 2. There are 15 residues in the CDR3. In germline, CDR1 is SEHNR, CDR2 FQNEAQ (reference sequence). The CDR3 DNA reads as TGTGCCAGCAGCTTAGGGACAGGGATTAATTCACCCCTCCACTTT. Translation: CASSLGTGINSPLHF.

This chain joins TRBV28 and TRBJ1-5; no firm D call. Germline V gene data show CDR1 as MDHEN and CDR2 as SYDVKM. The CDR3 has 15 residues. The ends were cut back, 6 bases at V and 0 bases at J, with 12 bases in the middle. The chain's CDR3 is CASRTAQNSNQPQHF. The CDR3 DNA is TGTGCCAGCAGAACGGCACAGAATAGCAATCAGCCCCAGCATTTT.

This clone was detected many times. For the CDR3, the DNA is TGTGCCAGCCCGACAGATGAAGCTTTCTTT. This gives the protein CASPTDEAFF. This chain links TRBV2 with TRBJ1-1; tentative D call: TRBD1 (5 bases). With 8 bases removed from V and 7 bases from J, the gap between germline ends came to 8 bases. The CDR3 sequence is 10 residues long. Looked up from germline, CDR1 is SNHLY and CDR2 is FYNNEI. The entire variable domain, with the rest obtained from reference TRBV2 and TRBJ1-1, is as follows: EPEVTQTPSHQVTQMGQEVILRCVPISNHLYFYWYRQILGQKVEFLVSFYNNEISEKSEIFDDQFSVERPDGSNFTLKIRSTKLEDSAMYFCASPTDEAFFGQGTRLTVV.

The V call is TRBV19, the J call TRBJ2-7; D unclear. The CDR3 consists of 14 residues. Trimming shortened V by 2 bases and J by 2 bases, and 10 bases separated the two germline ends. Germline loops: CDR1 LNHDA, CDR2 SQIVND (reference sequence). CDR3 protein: CASSIQAFAYEQYF. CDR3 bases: TGTGCCAGTAGTATACAGGCCTTTGCCTACGAGCAGTACTTC.

CDR3 DNA: TGTGCCAGCAGACCGGACAGGGCCTATGGCTACACCTTC. Translating gives CASRPDRAYGYTF. The chain has TRBV28 and TRBJ1-2; TRBD1 aligns across 8 bases. Germline trimming cut 6 bases from V and 4 bases from J; bases unmatched to any gene: 4. CDR3 length: 13 amino acids. Germline values: CDR1 MDHEN, CDR2 SYDVKM.

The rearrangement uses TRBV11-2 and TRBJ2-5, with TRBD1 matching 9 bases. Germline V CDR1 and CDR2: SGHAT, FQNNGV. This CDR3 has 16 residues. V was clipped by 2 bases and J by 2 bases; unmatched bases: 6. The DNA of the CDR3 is TGTGCCAGCAGCTTATGGACAGGGGAGAATCAAGAGACCCAGTACTTC. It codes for CASSLWTGENQETQYF.

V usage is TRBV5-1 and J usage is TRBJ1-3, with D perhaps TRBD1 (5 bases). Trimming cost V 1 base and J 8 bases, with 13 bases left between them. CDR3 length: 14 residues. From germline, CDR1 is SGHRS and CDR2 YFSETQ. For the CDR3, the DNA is TGCGCCAGCAGCTTGCAGGGCGGTACGGACACCATATATTTT. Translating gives CASSLQGGTDTIYF.

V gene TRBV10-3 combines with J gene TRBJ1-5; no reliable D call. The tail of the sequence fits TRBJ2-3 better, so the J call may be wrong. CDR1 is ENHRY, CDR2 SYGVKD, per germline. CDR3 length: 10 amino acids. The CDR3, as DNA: TGTGCCATGAGGCGTCAGCCCCAGTATTTT. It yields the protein CAMRRQPQYF.

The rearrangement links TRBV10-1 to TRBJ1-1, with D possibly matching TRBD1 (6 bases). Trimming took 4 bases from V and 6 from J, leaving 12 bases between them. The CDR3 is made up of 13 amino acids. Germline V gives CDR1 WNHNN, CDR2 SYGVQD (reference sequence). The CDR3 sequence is CASSGGPVSEAFF. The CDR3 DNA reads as TGCGCCAGCAGTGGGGGGCCGGTATCTGAAGCTTTCTTT.

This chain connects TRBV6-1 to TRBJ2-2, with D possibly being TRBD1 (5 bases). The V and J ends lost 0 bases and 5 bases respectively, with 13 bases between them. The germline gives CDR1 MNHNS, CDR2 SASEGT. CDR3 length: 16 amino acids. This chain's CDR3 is CASSEAGTGGTGELFF. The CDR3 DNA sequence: TGTGCCAGCAGTGAAGCGGGAACAGGTGGGACCGGGGAGCTGTTTTTT.

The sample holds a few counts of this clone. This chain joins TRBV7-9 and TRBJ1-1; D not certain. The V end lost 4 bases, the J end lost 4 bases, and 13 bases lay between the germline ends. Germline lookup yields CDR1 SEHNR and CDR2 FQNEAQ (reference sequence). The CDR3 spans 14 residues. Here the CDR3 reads CASSWSGVGTEAFF. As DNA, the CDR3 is TGTGCCAGCAGCTGGAGTGGCGTGGGCACTGAAGCTTTCTTT.

The CDR3 loop is CASSHGTVDLYEQYF. The CDR3 nucleotides are TGTGCCAGCAGCCACGGGACAGTAGATCTCTACGAGCAGTACTTC. The chain carries TRBV5-8 and TRBJ2-5, with TRBD1 matching over 7 bases. The J call may not be correct, given that the DNA end is closer to TRBJ2-7. In germline, CDR1 is SGHTS, CDR2 YDEGEE. The CDR3 has 15 amino acids.

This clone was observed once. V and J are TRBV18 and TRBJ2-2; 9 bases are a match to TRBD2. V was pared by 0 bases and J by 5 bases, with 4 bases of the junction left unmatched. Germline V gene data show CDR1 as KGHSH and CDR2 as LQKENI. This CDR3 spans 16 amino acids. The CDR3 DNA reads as TGTGCCAGCTCACCACCCAGCGGGGGGTCTACCGGGGAGCTGTTTTTT. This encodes CASSPPSGGSTGELFF.

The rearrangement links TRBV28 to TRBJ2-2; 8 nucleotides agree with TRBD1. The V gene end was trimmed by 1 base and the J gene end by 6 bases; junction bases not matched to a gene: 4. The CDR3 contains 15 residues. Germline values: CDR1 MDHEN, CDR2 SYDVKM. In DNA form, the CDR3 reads TGTGCCAGCAGTTTATCAGGGGGCGCGTCCGGGGAGCTGTTTTTT. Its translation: CASSLSGGASGELFF.

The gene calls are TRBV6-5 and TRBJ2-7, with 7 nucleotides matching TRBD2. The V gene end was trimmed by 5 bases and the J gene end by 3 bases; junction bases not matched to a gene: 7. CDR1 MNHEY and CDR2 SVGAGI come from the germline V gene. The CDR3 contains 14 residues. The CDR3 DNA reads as TGTGCCAGCAGTGGCCGGGGCGGGAGCTACGAGCAGTACTTC. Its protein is CASSGRGGSYEQYF.

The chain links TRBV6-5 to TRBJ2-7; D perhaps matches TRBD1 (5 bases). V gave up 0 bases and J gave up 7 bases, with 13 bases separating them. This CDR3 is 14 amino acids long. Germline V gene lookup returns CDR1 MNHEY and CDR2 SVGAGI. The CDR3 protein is CASSYSGASLEQYF. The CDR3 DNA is TGTGCCAGCAGTTACTCTGGGGCCAGCCTGGAGCAGTACTTC.

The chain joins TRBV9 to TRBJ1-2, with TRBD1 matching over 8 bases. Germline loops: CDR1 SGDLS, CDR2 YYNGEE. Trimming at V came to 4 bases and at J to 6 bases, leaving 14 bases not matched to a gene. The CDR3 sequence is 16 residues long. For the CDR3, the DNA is TGTGCCAGCAGCCCGATGGGACAGGCCCTAGGGGATGGCTACACCTTC. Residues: CASSPMGQALGDGYTF.

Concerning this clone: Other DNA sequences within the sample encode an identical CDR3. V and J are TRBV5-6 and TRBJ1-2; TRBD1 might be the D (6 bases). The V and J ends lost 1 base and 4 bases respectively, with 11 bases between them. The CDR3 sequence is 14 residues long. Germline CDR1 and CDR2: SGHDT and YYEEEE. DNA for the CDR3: TGTGCCAGCAGCTTGAAGGGGGTGGGCTATGGCTACACCTTC. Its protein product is CASSLKGVGYGYTF.

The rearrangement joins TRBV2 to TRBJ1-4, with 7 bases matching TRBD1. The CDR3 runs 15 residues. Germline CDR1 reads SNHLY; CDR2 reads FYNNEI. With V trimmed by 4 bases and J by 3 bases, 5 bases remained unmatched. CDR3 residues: CASSVTQGANEKLFF. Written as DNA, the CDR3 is TGTGCCAGCAGTGTAACCCAGGGGGCTAATGAAAAACTGTTTTTT.

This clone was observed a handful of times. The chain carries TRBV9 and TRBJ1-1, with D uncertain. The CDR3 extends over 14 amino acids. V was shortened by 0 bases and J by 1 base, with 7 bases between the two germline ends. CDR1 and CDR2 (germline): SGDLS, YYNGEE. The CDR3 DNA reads TGTGCCAGCAGCGTAGTGTCAGGGAACACTGAAGCTTTCTTT. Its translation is CASSVVSGNTEAFF.

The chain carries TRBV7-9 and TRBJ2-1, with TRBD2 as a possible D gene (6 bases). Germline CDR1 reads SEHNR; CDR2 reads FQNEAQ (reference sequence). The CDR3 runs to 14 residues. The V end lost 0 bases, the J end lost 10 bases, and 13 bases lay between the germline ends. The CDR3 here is CASSLAGGEEEQFF. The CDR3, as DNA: TGTGCCAGCAGCTTAGCGGGGGGAGAAGAGGAGCAGTTCTTC.

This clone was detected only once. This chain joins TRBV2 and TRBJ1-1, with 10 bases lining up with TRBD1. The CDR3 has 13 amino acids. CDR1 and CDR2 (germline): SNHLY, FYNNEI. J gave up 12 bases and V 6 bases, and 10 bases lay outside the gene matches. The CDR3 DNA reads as TGTGCCAGCAGAGAGACAGGGGGCGTCAGGACTTTCTTT. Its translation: CASRETGGVRTFF.

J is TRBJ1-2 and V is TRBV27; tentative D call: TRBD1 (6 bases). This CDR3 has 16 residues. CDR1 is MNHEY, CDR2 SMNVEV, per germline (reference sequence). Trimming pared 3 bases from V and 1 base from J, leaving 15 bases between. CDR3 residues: CASSFGGPIFNYGYTF. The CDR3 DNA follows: TGTGCCAGCAGTTTCGGGGGGCCGATCTTTAACTATGGCTACACCTTC.

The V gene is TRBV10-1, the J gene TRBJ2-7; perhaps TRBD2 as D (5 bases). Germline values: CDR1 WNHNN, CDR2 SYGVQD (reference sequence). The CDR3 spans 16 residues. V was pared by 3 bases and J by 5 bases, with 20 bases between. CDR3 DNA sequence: TGCGCCAGCAGTGATGATAGTACAACCGGGAATCACGAGCAGTACTTC. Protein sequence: CASSDDSTTGNHEQYF.

CDR3 coding DNA: TGTGCCAGCAGTTTATGGAGCGGGGTTGGAGCAGATACGCAGTATTTT. Its translation: CASSLWSGVGADTQYF. The chain uses TRBV27 and TRBJ2-3; 7 nucleotides align to TRBD2. The CDR3 is 16 residues long. Germline CDR1 is MNHEY and CDR2 is SMNVEV (reference sequence). Trimming took 1 base from V and 4 from J; bases not matched to a gene: 8.